This T cell receptor (beta chain) was obtained from a study of OX40 agonist ivuxolimab in advanced cancers. Measured with immunoSEQ multiplex PCR; TCRdb has only the in-frame clones, and not every one. The data hold more than 80,000 clones, with about 90% observed a single time. The sample in question was CD4+ or CD8+ T cells sorted from blood, obtained in a trial of the OX40 agonist ivuxolimab. This TCR came from an adult with an advanced solid tumor such as melanoma, head and neck, liver or kidney cancer.

The CDR3 DNA is TGTGCCAGCAGTGGGACAACTAGCAATCAGCCCCAGCATTTT. Protein sequence: CASSGTTSNQPQHF. V usage is TRBV11-2 and J usage is TRBJ1-5; tentative D call: TRBD1 (6 bases). Germline V gene sequence: CDR1 SGHAT, CDR2 FQNNGV. V gave up 6 bases and J gave up 0 bases, with 9 bases separating them. The CDR3 runs to 14 residues. Full variable domain (remainder filled in from reference TRBV11-2 and TRBJ1-5): EAGVAQSPRYKIIEKRQSVAFWCNPISGHATLYWYQQILGQGPKLLIQFQNNGVVDDSQLPKDRFSAERLKGVDSTLKIQPAKLEDSAVYLCASSGTTSNQPQHFGDGTRLSIL.